What follows are 12 T cell receptor beta chains derived from one specimen sequenced in a study of blood T cells in healthy people across ages. A sample-barcoded 5' primer and a J-beta primer mix were used in a second PCR of roughly 7 to 12 cycles. TCRdb reanalysed the 5' RACE reads using MiXCR and keeps one entry per CDR3 protein. The repertoire holds under 2 million distinct CDR3 sequences, with about 31% as singletons. The source material was blood. Source of these receptors: a woman in her 30s in good health.

The rearrangement links TRBV19 to TRBJ2-5, with 8 bases lining up with TRBD1. V lost 1 base and J lost 5; bases outside the gene matches: 6. The CDR3 is made up of 15 amino acids. Germline CDR1 is LNHDA and CDR2 is SQIVND (reference sequence). The CDR3, as DNA: TGTGCCAGTAGTATAGGCTCGACAGGGGCCGAGACCCAGTACTTC. Amino acid sequence: CASSIGSTGAETQYF.

This clonotype appeared a few times. The chain uses TRBV12-3 or TRBV12-4 and TRBJ1-2; D gene ambiguous. The CDR3 sequence is 15 residues long. V shed 5 bases and J shed 2 bases, with 15 bases lying between them. The CDR3 sequence is CASSHNGLQNYGYTF. The CDR3 coding sequence is TGTGCCAGCAGTCATAACGGACTTCAGAACTATGGCTACACCTTC.

The gene calls are TRBV5-5 and TRBJ2-6; TRBD1 might be the D (6 bases). V lost 4 bases to trimming and J lost 1 base, with 18 bases between them. Germline V CDR1 and CDR2: SGHKS, YYEKEE (reference sequence). CDR3 length: 18 amino acids. CDR3 sequence reads: CASSPGGQTLSGANVLTF. CDR3 DNA: TGTGCCAGCAGCCCCGGAGGACAGACCTTATCTGGGGCCAACGTCCTGACTTTC.

The chain carries TRBV6-6 and TRBJ1-1; D not certain. The V end lost 5 bases, the J end lost 6 bases, and 10 bases lay between the germline ends. Germline CDR1 reads MNHNY; CDR2 reads SVGAGI (reference sequence). The CDR3 is 12 amino acids. CDR3 coding DNA: TGTGCCAGCAGTGCAGCAGGATCTGAAGCTTTCTTT. This encodes CASSAAGSEAFF.

A word on this clonotype: One end of the junction is discordant with germline, which a read error may explain. V usage is TRBV28 and J usage is TRBJ2-7, with TRBD2 matching over 7 bases. The germline gives CDR1 MDHEN, CDR2 SYDVKM. The CDR3 is made up of 15 amino acids. In DNA form, the CDR3 reads TGTGTCAGCAGTCGGCCGGGGGGACCTGTCTACGAGCAGTACTTC. It is translated as CVSSRPGGPVYEQYF.

The gene calls are TRBV6-2 or TRBV6-3 and TRBJ2-7, with 10 bases aligning to TRBD2. The J call may be faulty, since TRBJ2-5 better matches the DNA end. The V gene's germline CDR1 is MNHEY and CDR2 SVGEGT. The CDR3 totals 16 residues. The CDR3 coding sequence is TGTGCCAGCAGTTACGGGCTAGCGGGAGATCGGGAGACCCAGTACTTC. Translation: CASSYGLAGDRETQYF.

This chain links TRBV30 with TRBJ2-5, with 13 positions matching TRBD2. Germline V gene lookup returns CDR1 GTSNPN and CDR2 SVGIG (reference sequence). CDR3 length: 17 residues. After removal of 2 bases from V and 2 bases from J, the junction contained 8 bases not matched to a gene. CDR3 protein: CAWSRSRLAGGQETQYF. The CDR3 bases are TGTGCCTGGAGTAGATCCAGACTAGCGGGGGGACAAGAGACCCAGTACTTC.

This clonotype turned up a few times. J is TRBJ2-5 and V is TRBV7-8; 10 bases map to TRBD1. Per germline, CDR1 SGHVS and CDR2 FQNEAQ. CDR3 length equals 17 residues. The V gene end was trimmed by 6 bases and the J gene end by 2 bases; junction bases not matched to a gene: 12. The CDR3 loop reads CASSDPGTGVPQETQYF. For the CDR3, the DNA is TGTGCCAGCAGTGATCCCGGGACAGGGGTCCCGCAAGAGACCCAGTACTTC.

V usage is TRBV5-1 and J usage is TRBJ2-7; 7 bases agree with TRBD2. V shed 0 bases, J shed 2 bases, and the junction held 11 bases outside the gene matches. The germline V gene encodes CDR1 SGHRS and CDR2 YFSETQ. This CDR3 is built from 17 residues. CDR3 nucleotide sequence: TGCGCCAGCAGCTTGGCCGGGGCTCAGCGGGGCACCTACGAGCAGTACTTC. Translating gives CASSLAGAQRGTYEQYF.

The chain combines TRBV5-1 with TRBJ2-1; 8 bases are shared with TRBD2. V lost 1 base, J lost 12 bases, and 9 bases stayed unmatched. There are 14 residues in the CDR3. The V gene's germline CDR1 is SGHRS and CDR2 YFSETQ. This CDR3 is CASSLSGGDVGQFF. CDR3 DNA sequence: TGCGCCAGCAGCTTGTCCGGGGGGGACGTTGGGCAGTTCTTC.

This clonotype was observed at least ten times. The V gene is TRBV4-1, the J gene TRBJ2-1; 13 positions match TRBD2. Germline CDR1 and CDR2: MGHRA and YSYEKL. J gave up 0 bases and V 1 base, and 3 bases lay outside the gene matches. CDR3 length: 18 amino acids. CDR3 nucleotide sequence: TGCGCCAGCAGCCAAGGGGGACTAGCGGGATCCTCCTACAATGAGCAGTTCTTC. The encoded protein is CASSQGGLAGSSYNEQFF.

This clonotype has more than one count but fewer than ten. The chain recombines TRBV18 with TRBJ1-4, with D tentatively TRBD1 (5 bases). V lost 1 base and J lost 7, with 10 bases in between. This CDR3 region has 14 residues. CDR1 and CDR2 from the germline V gene are KGHSH and LQKENI. CDR3 amino acids: CASSPQAGGEKLFF. CDR3 nucleotide sequence: TGTGCCAGCTCACCACAGGCCGGGGGTGAAAAACTGTTTTTT.